These T cell receptor beta chains were read from a single sample in a study of T-cell reconstitution after alpha-beta-depleted transplantation in children. TCRdb itself ran the PCR reads through MiXCR, one entry per CDR3 protein. The sample has 200,000 to 250,000 distinct CDR3 sequences, roughly a tenth seen once. This specimen was PBMCs, taken before TCRalphabeta/CD19-depleted stem cell transplant. These receptors came from a child less than two years old with acute myeloid leukemia, due to receive a stem cell transplant. The CDR3 runs from the conserved cysteine through the conserved F or W. Each record gives: V gene, J gene, clone size, D gene, CDR3 protein, CDR3 DNA. D genes are given only for firm matches. For some rows the clone size is stated as once, few or many, or as a class when expanded; others skip it.

V: TRBV20-1
J: TRBJ1-5
size: many
D: TRBD1
CDR3: CSAREDRGNQPQHF
DNA: TGCAGTGCTAGAGAGGACAGGGGCAATCAGCCCCAGCATTTT

V: TRBV1
J: TRBJ2-5
size: NA
D: NA
CDR3: CPSSTKPGEETQYF
DNA: TGCCCCAGCAGCACCAAGCCCGGAGAAGAGACCCAGTACTTC

V: TRBV7-8
J: TRBJ1-1
size: many
D: NA
CDR3: CASSLVVDAVSNTEAFF
DNA: TGTGCCAGCAGCTTAGTAGTGGACGCCGTTTCGAACACTGAAGCTTTCTTT

V: TRBV10-1
J: TRBJ1-5
size: many
D: NA
CDR3: CASSDGGVDQPQHF
DNA: TGCGCCAGCAGTGATGGGGGAGTGGATCAGCCCCAGCATTTT

V: TRBV11-2
J: TRBJ1-2
size: many
D: NA
CDR3: CASSPETGSGYTF
DNA: TGTGCCAGCAGCCCAGAAACAGGGAGCGGCTACACCTTC

V: TRBV30
J: TRBJ2-3
size: many
D: NA
CDR3: CAWRGHTDTQYF
DNA: TGTGCCTGGAGAGGGCACACAGATACGCAGTATTTT

V: TRBV7-9
J: TRBJ2-1
size: few
D: NA
CDR3: CASSRDTGVRGDEQFF
DNA: TGTGCCAGCAGCCGAGATACAGGGGTGAGGGGGGATGAGCAGTTCTTC

V: TRBV28
J: TRBJ2-7
size: many
D: NA
CDR3: CASSTPATGSYEQYF
DNA: TGTGCCAGCAGTACCCCCGCGACAGGCTCCTACGAGCAGTACTTC

V: TRBV10-3
J: TRBJ2-1
size: many
D: NA
CDR3: CAISESNSYNEQFF
DNA: TGTGCCATCAGTGAGTCGAACTCCTACAATGAGCAGTTCTTC

V: TRBV12-3/TRBV12-4
J: TRBJ2-3
size: many
D: TRBD2
CDR3: CASRPGLYTDTQYF
DNA: TGTGCCAGCAGGCCGGGACTATACACAGATACGCAGTATTTT

V: TRBV29-1
J: TRBJ1-1
size: many
D: NA
CDR3: CSVMNTEAFF
DNA: TGCAGCGTGATGAACACTGAAGCTTTCTTT

V: TRBV5-1
J: TRBJ1-4
size: many
D: NA
CDR3: CASSLGQVNEKLFF
DNA: TGCGCCAGCAGCTTGGGGCAGGTTAATGAAAAACTGTTTTTT